There are many counts of the clone carrying this T cell receptor (beta chain). What it binds is unknown. This record comes from a study of neurological immune-mediated disorders. Whole-study findings and limits: HTLV-1-associated myelopathy had the most TCR clonal expansion, whereas multiple sclerosis had the least (lower than in healthy controls).

TCRdb analysed the 5' RACE reads with MiXCR anew, one entry per CDR3 protein. The sample lists 20,000 to 25,000 distinct CDR3 sequences, 5% to 7% occurring once. Healthy control participants comprised blood bank volunteers in Maryland, USA. There were 1 million CD4+ or CD8+ T cells used in the sorted libraries. CDR1 is SGHRS and CDR2 is YFSETQ in the germline V gene. This CDR3 contains 17 residues. Losses at the gene ends were 5 bases for V and 4 bases for J; bases not matched to a gene: 15. The source of this sequence is a young man in good health. V is TRBV5-1 and J is TRBJ1-2; 9 nucleotides agree with TRBD1. The sample consisted of CD8+ T cells from blood. CDR3 bases: TGCGCCAGCAGTCCCCGGGACAGGGAGGGTGCTAGCTATGGCTACACCTTC. Translating it yields CASSPRDREGASYGYTF.